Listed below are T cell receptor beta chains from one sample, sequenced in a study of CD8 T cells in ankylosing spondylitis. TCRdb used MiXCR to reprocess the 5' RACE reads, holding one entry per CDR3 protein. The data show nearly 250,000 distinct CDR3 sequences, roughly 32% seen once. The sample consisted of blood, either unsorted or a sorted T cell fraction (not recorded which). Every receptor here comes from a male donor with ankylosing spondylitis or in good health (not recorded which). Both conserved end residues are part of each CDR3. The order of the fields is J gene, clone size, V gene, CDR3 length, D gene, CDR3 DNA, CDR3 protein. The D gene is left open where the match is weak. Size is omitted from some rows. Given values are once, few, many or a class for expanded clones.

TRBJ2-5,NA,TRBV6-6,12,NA,TGTGCCAGCAGTTACGTCCAAGAGACCCAGTACTTC,CASSYVQETQYF
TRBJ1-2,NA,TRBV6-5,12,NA,TGTGCCAGCAGTCCAACAGGAGGTGGCTACACCTTC,CASSPTGGGYTF
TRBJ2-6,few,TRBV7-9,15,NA,TGTGCCAGCAGCTCAGGGGTGGCTGGGGCCAACGTCCTGACTTTC,CASSSGVAGANVLTF
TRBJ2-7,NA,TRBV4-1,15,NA,TGCGCCAGCAGCCCCGGGACTCAGAGAGCCTACGAGCAGTACTTC,CASSPGTQRAYEQYF
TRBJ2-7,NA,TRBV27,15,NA,TGTGCCAGCACCAACGGAGGGGTCTTCTCCTACGAGCAGTACTTC,CASTNGGVFSYEQYF
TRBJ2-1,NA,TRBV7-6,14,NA,TGTGCCAGCAGCCCCCGGCCGTTGGGCAATGAGCAGTTCTTC,CASSPRPLGNEQFF
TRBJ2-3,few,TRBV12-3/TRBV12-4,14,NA,TGTGCCAGCAGTTTAGGGGTTCAAGGAGATACGCAGTATTTT,CASSLGVQGDTQYF
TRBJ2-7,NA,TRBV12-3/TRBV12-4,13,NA,TGTGCCAGCAGCCTGACAGCAAACTACGAGCAGTACTTC,CASSLTANYEQYF
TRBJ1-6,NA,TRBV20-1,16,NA,TGCAGTGCTGAGACCTCTCTGAGCTCCTATAATTCACCCCTCCACTTT,CSAETSLSSYNSPLHF
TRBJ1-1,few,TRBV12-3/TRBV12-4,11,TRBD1,TGTGCCAGCAGTACGACAGGGTATGCTTTCTTT,CASSTTGYAFF
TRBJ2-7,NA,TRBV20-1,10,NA,TGCAGTGCTAGAGGGGAGGAGCAGTACTTC,CSARGEEQYF
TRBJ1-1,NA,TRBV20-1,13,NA,TGCAGTGTTCCTGACACGAAAAACACTGAAGCTTTCTTT,CSVPDTKNTEAFF
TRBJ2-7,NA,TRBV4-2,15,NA,TGTGCCAGGGGCTCGGGGCTTCACAGCTCCTACGAGCAGTACTTC,CARGSGLHSSYEQYF
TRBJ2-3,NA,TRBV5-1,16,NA,TGCGCCAGCAGCTTGGAATCGGGACCCTACACAGATACGCAGTATTTT,CASSLESGPYTDTQYF
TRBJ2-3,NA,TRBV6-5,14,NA,TGTGCCAGCAGTTATGACTGGGGCACAGATACGCAGTATTTT,CASSYDWGTDTQYF